Listed below are T cell receptor beta chains from one sample, sequenced in a study of shared clonotypes between healthy human individuals. Libraries were prepared by immunoSEQ multiplex PCR; TCRdb keeps only in-frame clonotypes and omits some of them. Of some 2,500,000 clones in the sample, 85% to 95% were seen once. Sequencing input: naive CD4+ T cells from PBMCs. The receptors derive from a young man in good health. Some clones in this sample may be carry-over from other donors' samples. CDR3s include the opening cysteine and the closing phenylalanine or tryptophan. Fields, in order: J gene, clone size, V gene, D gene, CDR3 protein, CDR3 DNA. The D gene is left open where the match is weak. Only part of the rows carry a size: once, few, many, or a class if the clone is expanded.

J: TRBJ2-3; size: .; V: TRBV5-4; D: TRBD2; CDR3: CASSLGGGVDTQYF; DNA: TGTGCCAGCAGCTTGGGCGGGGGGGTGGATACGCAGTATTTT
J: TRBJ2-7; size: .; V: TRBV5-1; D: .; CDR3: CASSLASTYEQYF; DNA: TGCGCCAGCAGCTTGGCCAGCACCTACGAGCAGTACTTC
J: TRBJ1-1; size: .; V: TRBV28; D: .; CDR3: CASSLWTENTEAFF; DNA: TGTGCCAGCAGTTTGTGGACGGAGAACACTGAAGCTTTCTTT
J: TRBJ2-7; size: .; V: TRBV28; D: TRBD2; CDR3: CASTQAGASYEQYF; DNA: TGTGCCAGCACCCAAGCGGGAGCCTCCTACGAGCAGTACTTC
J: TRBJ2-3; size: .; V: TRBV5-1; D: .; CDR3: CASSLVPGDTQYF; DNA: TGCGCCAGCAGCTTGGTTCCCGGGGATACGCAGTATTTT
J: TRBJ2-5; size: .; V: TRBV5-5; D: .; CDR3: CASSLDFWGAAKETQYF; DNA: TGTGCCAGCAGCTTGGACTTTTGGGGAGCGGCGAAAGAGACCCAGTACTTC
J: TRBJ2-7; size: .; V: TRBV28; D: TRBD2; CDR3: CASSLAGGGPYEQYF; DNA: TGTGCCAGCAGTTTAGCGGGGGGCGGTCCCTACGAGCAGTACTTC
J: TRBJ1-5; size: .; V: TRBV27; D: .; CDR3: CASSLAHNQPQHF; DNA: TGTGCCAGCAGTTTAGCCCATAATCAGCCCCAGCATTTT
J: TRBJ1-2; size: .; V: TRBV2; D: .; CDR3: CASRPDTLYGYTF; DNA: TGTGCCAGCAGACCCGACACACTCTATGGCTACACCTTC
J: TRBJ1-5; size: .; V: TRBV4-1; D: .; CDR3: CASSLSGGNQPQHF; DNA: TGCGCCAGCAGCCTCTCGGGGGGAAATCAGCCCCAGCATTTT
J: TRBJ2-3; size: .; V: TRBV20-1; D: .; CDR3: CSARDLGTQYF; DNA: TGCAGTGCTAGAGATTTGGGGACGCAGTATTTT
J: TRBJ1-3; size: .; V: TRBV5-1; D: .; CDR3: CASSPLLGRGDTIYF; DNA: TGCGCCAGCAGCCCCCTCCTGGGGAGGGGAGACACCATATATTTT
J: TRBJ2-5; size: .; V: TRBV28; D: .; CDR3: CASSESRGRKNQETQYF; DNA: TGTGCCAGCAGTGAAAGTCGGGGGCGCAAAAACCAAGAGACCCAGTACTTC
J: TRBJ2-1; size: once; V: TRBV14; D: .; CDR3: CASSIRVYNEQFF; DNA: TGTGCCAGCAGTATCCGGGTGTACAATGAGCAGTTCTTC
J: TRBJ1-5; size: .; V: TRBV15; D: TRBD1; CDR3: CATSRDYPGQGGQPQHF; DNA: TGTGCCACCAGCAGAGATTACCCCGGACAGGGAGGTCAGCCCCAGCATTTT
J: TRBJ2-7; size: .; V: TRBV11-2; D: TRBD2; CDR3: CASTSSGRQYF; DNA: TGTGCCAGCACCAGTAGCGGGAGACAGTACTTC
J: TRBJ2-5; size: .; V: TRBV5-1; D: TRBD1; CDR3: CASRPDRAQETQYF; DNA: TGCGCCAGCAGACCCGACAGGGCCCAAGAGACCCAGTACTTC
J: TRBJ2-7; size: .; V: TRBV6-5; D: TRBD2; CDR3: CASSPAGGQAYEQYF; DNA: TGTGCCAGCAGTCCCGCGGGAGGGCAGGCCTACGAGCAGTACTTC
J: TRBJ2-1; size: .; V: TRBV21-1; D: .; CDR3: CASDTGRLNNEQFF; DNA: TGTGCCAGCGACACCGGGAGGCTAAACAATGAGCAGTTCTTC
J: TRBJ2-7; size: .; V: TRBV6-5; D: TRBD1; CDR3: CASRGRTGEAYEQYF; DNA: TGTGCCAGCAGGGGACGGACAGGAGAGGCCTACGAGCAGTACTTC
J: TRBJ2-3; size: .; V: TRBV6-1; D: TRBD2; CDR3: CASTRLAGTTDTQYF; DNA: TGTGCCAGCACTCGGCTAGCGGGGACCACAGATACGCAGTATTTT
J: TRBJ2-7; size: .; V: TRBV6-6; D: .; CDR3: CASSYSVGQHTYEQYF; DNA: TGTGCCAGCAGTTACTCGGTCGGACAGCATACCTACGAGCAGTACTTC
J: TRBJ2-2; size: .; V: TRBV28; D: TRBD2; CDR3: CASSYPGTSGRSLQLFF; DNA: TGTGCCAGCAGTTATCCCGGGACTAGCGGGAGGTCCCTTCAGCTGTTTTTT
J: TRBJ1-1; size: .; V: TRBV19; D: TRBD1; CDR3: CASSLLPGQGNTEAFF; DNA: TGTGCCAGTAGTCTTCTTCCGGGACAGGGGAACACTGAAGCTTTCTTT
J: TRBJ2-1; size: .; V: TRBV7-2; D: TRBD2; CDR3: CASSLVRSGDNEQFF; DNA: TGTGCCAGCAGCTTAGTTCGTAGCGGGGACAATGAGCAGTTCTTC
J: TRBJ2-7; size: .; V: TRBV7-9; D: .; CDR3: CASSLGGRVAYEQYF; DNA: TGTGCCAGCAGCTTAGGTGGCCGAGTGGCCTACGAGCAGTACTTC
J: TRBJ2-1; size: once; V: TRBV28; D: .; CDR3: CASSSSGTNYNEQFF; DNA: TGTGCCAGCAGTTCAAGCGGTACTAATTACAATGAGCAGTTCTTC
J: TRBJ2-2; size: .; V: TRBV7-7; D: .; CDR3: CASSLGINTGELFF; DNA: TGTGCCAGCAGCTTAGGGATAAACACCGGGGAGCTGTTTTTT
J: TRBJ2-1; size: .; V: TRBV7-3; D: .; CDR3: CASSPPGVREQFF; DNA: TGTGCCAGCAGTCCCCCCGGGGTGAGGGAGCAGTTCTTC
J: TRBJ1-3; size: .; V: TRBV30; D: TRBD1; CDR3: CASDRGGHTIYF; DNA: TGTGCATCGGACAGGGGAGGGCACACCATATATTTT
J: TRBJ1-5; size: .; V: TRBV30; D: .; CDR3: CAWSVRGLQPQHF; DNA: TGTGCCTGGAGTGTCCGGGGTCTACAGCCCCAGCATTTT
J: TRBJ2-1; size: .; V: TRBV5-1; D: TRBD2; CDR3: CASSLTSGSDEQFF; DNA: TGCGCCAGCAGCTTGACTAGCGGGAGCGATGAGCAGTTCTTC
J: TRBJ2-3; size: .; V: TRBV30; D: TRBD2; CDR3: CAWVAGGPWDTQYF; DNA: TGTGCCTGGGTAGCGGGAGGGCCTTGGGATACGCAGTATTTT
J: TRBJ2-3; size: .; V: TRBV28; D: .; CDR3: CASAWVADTQYF; DNA: TGTGCCAGCGCCTGGGTAGCGGATACGCAGTATTTT
J: TRBJ2-7; size: .; V: TRBV28; D: TRBD2; CDR3: CASSKTSGINHEQYF; DNA: TGTGCCAGCAGTAAGACTAGCGGGATCAACCACGAGCAGTACTTC
J: TRBJ1-2; size: .; V: TRBV28; D: .; CDR3: CASSTTEFYGYTF; DNA: TGTGCCAGCAGTACGACAGAGTTCTATGGCTACACCTTC
J: TRBJ2-3; size: .; V: TRBV2; D: TRBD2; CDR3: CASSSGRTATDTQYF; DNA: TGTGCCAGCAGCAGCGGGAGAACTGCCACAGATACGCAGTATTTT
J: TRBJ2-3; size: once; V: TRBV18; D: TRBD1; CDR3: CASSRGQGLDTQYF; DNA: TGTGCCAGCTCACGCGGACAGGGATTAGATACGCAGTATTTT
J: TRBJ1-2; size: once; V: TRBV28; D: .; CDR3: CASSFSGYHLANYGYTF; DNA: TGTGCCAGCAGTTTTTCGGGATACCACCTTGCTAACTATGGCTACACCTTC
J: TRBJ2-2; size: .; V: TRBV11-3; D: .; CDR3: CASSHFRFPGELFF; DNA: TGTGCCAGCAGCCATTTTAGATTTCCCGGGGAGCTGTTTTTT
J: TRBJ2-5; size: .; V: TRBV7-9; D: TRBD1; CDR3: CASSGTGTIQETQYF; DNA: TGTGCCAGTTCCGGGACAGGGACGATTCAAGAGACCCAGTACTTC
J: TRBJ1-2; size: .; V: TRBV28; D: .; CDR3: CASSHRLRANYGYTF; DNA: TGTGCCAGCAGTCACAGACTCCGAGCTAACTATGGCTACACCTTC
J: TRBJ1-4; size: .; V: TRBV6-1; D: .; CDR3: CASRTPTNEKLFF; DNA: TGTGCCAGCCGCACCCCAACTAATGAAAAACTGTTTTTT
J: TRBJ2-7; size: .; V: TRBV4-1; D: .; CDR3: CASSQDPLASYEQYF; DNA: TGCGCCAGCAGCCAAGATCCCCTAGCGTCCTACGAGCAGTACTTC
J: TRBJ1-5; size: .; V: TRBV7-6; D: .; CDR3: CASSPLGGAGQPQHF; DNA: TGTGCCAGCAGCCCGTTGGGGGGTGCCGGGCAGCCCCAGCATTTT
J: TRBJ1-5; size: .; V: TRBV27; D: .; CDR3: CASSLKGGQPQHF; DNA: TGTGCCAGCAGTTTAAAGGGGGGACAGCCCCAGCATTTT
J: TRBJ1-4; size: .; V: TRBV7-2; D: .; CDR3: CASSLLKQEKLFF; DNA: TGTGCCAGCAGCTTACTAAAACAGGAAAAACTGTTTTTT
J: TRBJ1-1; size: .; V: TRBV29-1; D: TRBD1; CDR3: CSVEGRGTDQAFF; DNA: TGCAGCGTTGAGGGCAGGGGGACTGACCAAGCTTTCTTT
J: TRBJ2-7; size: .; V: TRBV6-1; D: .; CDR3: CASRPLGGTTYEQYF; DNA: TGTGCCAGCAGACCCCTTGGGGGTACTACCTACGAGCAGTACTTC
J: TRBJ1-1; size: once; V: TRBV5-4; D: TRBD1; CDR3: CASSLKTGGGTEAFF; DNA: TGTGCCAGCAGCTTAAAGACAGGGGGCGGCACTGAAGCTTTCTTT
J: TRBJ1-2; size: .; V: TRBV10-1; D: TRBD1; CDR3: CAIPDRAGTF; DNA: TGCGCCATCCCGGACAGGGCGGGGACCTTC
J: TRBJ2-3; size: .; V: TRBV9; D: TRBD2; CDR3: CASSVSGGTDTQYF; DNA: TGTGCCAGCAGCGTGAGCGGGGGCACAGATACGCAGTATTTT
J: TRBJ1-5; size: .; V: TRBV2; D: .; CDR3: CASSAGASGNQPQHF; DNA: TGTGCCAGCAGTGCCGGGGCGTCGGGCAATCAGCCCCAGCATTTT
J: TRBJ2-6; size: .; V: TRBV5-4; D: .; CDR3: CASSLGAGSGANVLTF; DNA: TGTGCCAGCAGCTTGGGGGCAGGGTCCGGGGCCAACGTCCTGACTTTC
J: TRBJ2-5; size: .; V: TRBV4-2; D: .; CDR3: CASSQQGGGAVGETQYF; DNA: TGTGCCAGCAGCCAACAGGGAGGAGGGGCAGTCGGAGAGACCCAGTACTTC
J: TRBJ2-2; size: .; V: TRBV29-1; D: .; CDR3: CSVLLMNTGELFF; DNA: TGCAGCGTCCTACTAATGAACACCGGGGAGCTGTTTTTT